Listed below are T cell receptor beta chains from one sample, sequenced in a study of blood T cell repertoires in COVID-19. Method: immunoSEQ multiplex PCR; TCRdb's copy keeps in-frame clones and lacks some. The sample shows 150,000 to 200,000 clones, 90% to 95% of them seen only once. Specimen: peripheral blood. Receptor source: a woman aged 55-70 years with COVID-19, enrolled during active disease. CDR3s include the opening cysteine and the closing phenylalanine or tryptophan. A D gene is named only where the DNA matches it firmly. Clone size, where shown, is once, few, many, or a class for clones that have expanded.

.	TRBJ2-2	TRBV27	.	TGTGCCAGCAGCCCGGGACAAACGAACACCGGGGAGCTGTTTTTT	CASSPGQTNTGELFF
.	TRBJ2-3	TRBV10-3	.	TGTGCCATCACCCGGGACATCACAGATACGCAGTATTTT	CAITRDITDTQYF
.	TRBJ2-1	TRBV5-4	.	TGTGCCAGCAGCCAGGGGGGCTCCTACAATGAGCAGTTCTTC	CASSQGGSYNEQFF
.	TRBJ1-1	TRBV7-8	.	TGTGCCAGCAGCTTAGGGAGTCCAGGGAGGACTGAAGCTTTCTTT	CASSLGSPGRTEAFF
TRBD1	TRBJ1-1	TRBV5-1	.	TGCGCCAGCAGCCCGGGACAGGGGATGAACACTGAAGCTTTCTTT	CASSPGQGMNTEAFF
.	TRBJ1-2	TRBV11-2	.	TGTGCCAGCAGCTTAGCCCCTGACACAGAACCTTACTCTAACTATGGCTACACCTTC	CASSLAPDTEPYSNYGYTF
TRBD1	TRBJ2-7	TRBV10-3	.	TGTGCCATCAGTGAGACGACGACAGGGACGAGCTCCTACGAGCAGTACTTC	CAISETTTGTSSYEQYF
.	TRBJ2-4	TRBV27	.	TGTGCCAGCAGTTCCCGGGGAGGGGGAAACATTCAGTACTTC	CASSSRGGGNIQYF
TRBD1	TRBJ2-2	TRBV5-4	.	TGTGCCAGCAGCATCGACAGGGCGGCCACCGGGGAGCTGTTTTTT	CASSIDRAATGELFF
.	TRBJ2-7	TRBV6-6	.	TGTGCCAGCAGTTACTCGTGGACAGCCTACGAGCAGTACTTC	CASSYSWTAYEQYF
.	TRBJ1-6	TRBV7-2	.	TGTGCCAGCAGCTTAACAGGCTTCAATTCACCCCTCCACTTT	CASSLTGFNSPLHF
TRBD1	TRBJ1-2	TRBV19	.	TGTGCCAGTAAAGCAACGGGGACAGGGCTTTGGTATAACTATGGCTACACCTTC	CASKATGTGLWYNYGYTF
.	TRBJ1-2	TRBV20-1	few	TGCAGTGCTAGCGGAGGTAATGGCTACACCTTC	CSASGGNGYTF
.	TRBJ1-6	TRBV4-3	once	TGCGCCAGCAGCTTACTGCGAATATATAATTCACCCCTCCACTTT	CASSLLRIYNSPLHF
.	TRBJ2-5	TRBV9	.	TGTGCCAGCAGCGTAGGGGGAGCTCAAGAGACCCAGTACTTC	CASSVGGAQETQYF
TRBD1	TRBJ1-1	TRBV11-2	.	TGTGCCAGCAGCCTAGACAGGGGAACTACTGAAGCTTTCTTT	CASSLDRGTTEAFF
.	TRBJ1-2	TRBV5-4	.	TGTGCCAGCAGCCCCCCCTCGGGACGGAGGGATGGCTACACCTTC	CASSPPSGRRDGYTF
.	TRBJ1-4	TRBV2	.	TGTGCCAGCAGTGAGGGGCGGACGGAAAAACTGTTTTTT	CASSEGRTEKLFF
.	TRBJ1-6	TRBV6-1	.	TGTGCCAGCAGTGACAGGGATCGATCACCCCTCCACTTT	CASSDRDRSPLHF
.	TRBJ1-1	TRBV4-1	.	TGCGCCAGCAGCCAAACGGGACACCTTAACACTGAAGCTTTCTTT	CASSQTGHLNTEAFF
.	TRBJ1-2	TRBV9	.	TGTGCCAGCAGCGTAGCCCCCCGAGTTAACTATGGCTACACCTTC	CASSVAPRVNYGYTF
TRBD1	TRBJ1-5	TRBV30	.	TGTGCCTGGACCCCGGACAGGGATCAGCCCCAGCATTTT	CAWTPDRDQPQHF
TRBD1	TRBJ1-6	TRBV10-3	.	TGTGCCATCAGTGAGTTGGGACAGGGTGAACCCCTCCACTTT	CAISELGQGEPLHF
TRBD2	TRBJ2-1	TRBV2	.	TGTGCCAGCAGTCCACTAGCGGGGAGAAACAATGAGCAGTTCTTC	CASSPLAGRNNEQFF
TRBD1	TRBJ1-1	TRBV10-3	.	TGTGCCAGCAGGACAGGATTGAACACTGAAGCTTTCTTT	CASRTGLNTEAFF
.	TRBJ2-7	TRBV4-2	.	TGTGCCAGCAGCCGGGACAAAGGGTACGAGCAGTACTTC	CASSRDKGYEQYF
TRBD2	TRBJ2-5	TRBV6-6	.	TGTGCCAGCAGTTACCTAGCGGGGGGGCAAGAGACCCAGTACTTC	CASSYLAGGQETQYF
.	TRBJ2-5	TRBV12-3/TRBV12-4	.	TGTGCCAGCAGTTTGTACGGGGAGACCCAGTACTTC	CASSLYGETQYF
.	TRBJ2-1	TRBV9	.	TGTGCCAGCAGCGTAGATAGGGGGGGCTACAATGAGCAGTTCTTC	CASSVDRGGYNEQFF
.	TRBJ2-7	TRBV30	.	TGTGCCTGGAATAAGGGGGCCTACGAGCAGTACTTC	CAWNKGAYEQYF